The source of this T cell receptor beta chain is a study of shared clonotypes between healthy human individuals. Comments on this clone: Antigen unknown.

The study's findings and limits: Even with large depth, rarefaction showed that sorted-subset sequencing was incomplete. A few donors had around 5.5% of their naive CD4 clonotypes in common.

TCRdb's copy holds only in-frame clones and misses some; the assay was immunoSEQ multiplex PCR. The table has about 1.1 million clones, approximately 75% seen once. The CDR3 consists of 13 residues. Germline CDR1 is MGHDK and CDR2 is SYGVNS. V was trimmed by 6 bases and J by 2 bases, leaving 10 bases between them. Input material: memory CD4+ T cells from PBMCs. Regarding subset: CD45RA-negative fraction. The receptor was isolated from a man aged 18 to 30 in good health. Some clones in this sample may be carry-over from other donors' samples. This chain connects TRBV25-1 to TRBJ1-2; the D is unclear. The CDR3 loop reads CASRSSGNYGYTF. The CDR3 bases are TGTGCCAGCAGAAGCTCCGGCAACTATGGCTACACCTTC.